This T cell receptor beta chain was captured in a study of T cells after yellow fever vaccination. Overall study: The authors prepared low-cell-number fractions using SMART-Seq v4 Ultra Low Input.

V was clipped by 7 bases and J by 6 bases, with 27 bases between them. The CDR3 extends over 18 amino acids. They built TCR cDNA with 5'RACE template switching, a step that put in a universal primer site and UMIs. From the 5' RACE reads, TCRdb called clonotypes with MiXCR, one entry per CDR3 protein. The data hold nearly 550,000 distinct CDR3 sequences, with approximately 21% observed a single time. Whole-study results and caveats: The study noted that FACS-sorted repertoires could contain abundant clonotypes contaminating from the bulk population. Most primary-vaccination clones reappeared after the booster (approximately 95% CD4, 88% CD8).

About this clonotype itself: The antigen remains undetermined.

The TCR sequence derives from a man between 25 and 39 years old who received the YFV17D yellow fever vaccine. This chain uses TRBV12-3 or TRBV12-4 with TRBJ2-2, with a weak D call TRBD1 (6 bases). This material consisted of PBMCs, taken 15 days after the yellow fever booster vaccination. CDR3 nucleotides: TGTGCCAGCACCCCAAGCGGTGGTAGGCTCCCAGGGGCCGGGGAGCTGTTTTTT. As protein: CASTPSGGRLPGAGELFF.